This T cell receptor (beta chain) was sequenced in a study of blood T cell repertoires in COVID-19. For the study at large: Donors in the United States, Italy and Spain gave samples during acute or convalescent COVID-19.

This table comes from immunoSEQ multiplex PCR, and its TCRdb copy is limited to in-frame clones, with some not included. The sample consists of about 150,000 clones, about 90% of them appearing once. This study enrolled people aged about 18 to 100 from about two dozen US geographic areas. Within the 2 weeks before study entry, each person in the exposed group met a COVID-19 case. This CDR3 is 15 amino acids long. The germline V gene has CDR1 KGHSH and CDR2 LQKENI. The V segment lost 2 bases and the J segment 5 bases; nucleotides outside the gene matches: 5. The sample comprised PBMCs or T cells enriched from blood (not recorded which). This clonotype was obtained from a woman aged 40 to 50 who had been exposed to COVID-19. J is TRBJ1-4 and V is TRBV18; 7 nucleotides match TRBD1. The CDR3 loop is CASSPITGENEKLFF. For the CDR3, the DNA is TGTGCCAGCTCACCAATCACAGGGGAAAATGAAAAACTGTTTTTT.